The 10 T cell receptor beta chains below were found in one sample sequenced in a study of spatial heterogeneity in lung cancer. TCRdb independently ran MiXCR on the 5' RACE reads; one entry per CDR3 protein. This table holds a few thousand distinct CDR3 sequences, 7% found once. Stated time point: sample taken at primary tumor resection. Extraction of whole RNA from tumor, nontumor lung or frozen PBMC preceded unsorted sequencing. The specimen comprised normal lung tissue next to the tumor, sampled at surgery. These receptors originate from a male donor with early-stage non-small cell lung cancer.

By sample fraction, this clonotype is medium-sized. This chain joins TRBV12-3 or TRBV12-4 and TRBJ1-6, with unresolved D. V was cut by 6 bases and J by 10 bases, with 16 bases left in between. This CDR3 region has 14 residues. The CDR3 sequence: CASSLLGVRSPLHF. CDR3 DNA: TGTGCCAGCAGCCTTCTTGGGGTTCGGTCACCCCTCCACTTT.

This clonotype has a handful of counts. The chain carries TRBV5-2 and TRBJ2-2; the table assigns TRBD2, which was not confirmed against the DNA. TRBV5-2 is classified as a pseudogene. CDR3 length: 16 amino acids. CDR3 in amino acids: CASNRIAGANTGELFF. CDR3 bases: TGTGCCAGCAACCGAATAGCGGGGGCAAACACCGGGGAGCTGTTTTTT.

In this sample, this clonotype turned up once. In DNA form, the CDR3 reads TGTGCCAGCAGCCAAGATGGCCACCACACTGAAGCTTTCTTT. As protein: CASSQDGHHTEAFF. V and J are TRBV3-1 and TRBJ1-1; D remains ambiguous. The CDR3 length is 14 residues. In germline, CDR1 is LGHDT, CDR2 YNNKEL (reference sequence). The germline V and J ends were trimmed by 0 bases and 3 bases, with 8 bases remaining between them.

This sequence joins TRBV12-3 or TRBV12-4 and TRBJ1-6; TRBD1 matches 9 bases. J was trimmed by 7 bases and V by 7 bases; bases with no gene match: 5. The CDR3 has 14 amino acids. The CDR3 nucleotides read TGTGCCAGCACCATGACAGGGGGAAATTCACCCCTCCACTTT. Translation gives CASTMTGGNSPLHF.

This clonotype is labeled as medium-sized. The chain uses TRBV6-2 or TRBV6-3 and TRBJ2-7, with 7 bases that match TRBD2. Germline values: CDR1 MNHEY, CDR2 SVGEGT. The J segment lost 0 bases and the V segment lost 5 bases, leaving 7 bases of the junction unmatched. There are 15 residues in the CDR3. The CDR3 region has the DNA TGTGCCAGCAGTACGCCTAGCGGCAGCTCCTACGAGCAGTACTTC. Protein sequence: CASSTPSGSSYEQYF.

This clonotype is categorized as medium-sized. V usage is TRBV4-2 and J usage is TRBJ2-7; the D call may be TRBD1 or TRBD2 (5 bases each). The CDR3 runs 17 residues. The V and J ends lost 0 bases and 3 bases respectively, with 18 bases between them. Looked up from germline, CDR1 is LGHNA and CDR2 is YNFKEQ. The chain's CDR3 is CASSQDQGLRGDYEQYF. The CDR3 DNA reads as TGTGCCAGCAGCCAAGATCAGGGCCTACGGGGAGACTACGAGCAGTACTTC.

This clonotype is categorized as medium-sized (0.01 to 0.1%). The chain links TRBV21-1 to TRBJ2-7; TRBD1, the table's D call, lacks a check against the DNA. TRBV21-1 is a known pseudogene. The length of the CDR3 is 15 residues. This chain's CDR3 is CASSKTPSQTREQYV. The CDR3 DNA is TGTGCCAGCAGCAAAACCCCCAGCCAGACGAGGGAGCAGTACGTC.

In this sample, this clonotype is medium-sized (0.01 to 0.1%). V usage is TRBV24-1 and J usage is TRBJ2-3; 11 bases fit TRBD2. The trim removed 0 bases at V and 3 bases at J, leaving 7 bases unmatched. The germline V gene has CDR1 KGHDR and CDR2 SFDVKD. The CDR3 length is 18 residues. CDR3 loop: CATSDLLSASGRTDTQYF. CDR3 nucleotide sequence: TGTGCCACCAGTGATTTGCTGTCCGCTAGCGGGAGGACAGATACGCAGTATTTT.

This clonotype showed up many times. The gene calls are TRBV20-1 and TRBJ2-7; D is possibly TRBD1 or TRBD2 (7 bases each). The CDR3 extends over 14 amino acids. Trimming pared 2 bases from V and 5 bases from J, leaving 16 bases between. The germline CDR1 and CDR2 sequences are DFQATT and SNEGSKA (reference sequence). This chain's CDR3 is CSARSQGGVDEQYF. CDR3 nucleotides: TGCAGTGCTAGATCGCAGGGGGGGGTGGACGAGCAGTACTTC.

There are many counts of this clonotype. This sequence joins TRBV12-3 or TRBV12-4 and TRBJ1-3; D is ambiguous. V lost 6 bases and J lost 1, with 7 bases in between. The CDR3 contains 13 residues. The DNA for the CDR3 is TGTGCCAGCAGCATGATTTCTGGAAACACCATATATTTT. Translating it yields CASSMISGNTIYF.